Shown below are 24 T cell receptor beta chains from a single sample sequenced in a study of regulatory T cells in long-lasting Graves disease. To make TCR beta libraries, researchers used iRepertoire HTBI primers and Arm-PCR of CDR3 regions. TCRdb independently ran MiXCR on the multiplex PCR reads; one entry per CDR3 protein. The table has some 230,000 distinct CDR3 sequences, about a sixth seen once. The time point was: newly diagnosed GD, antithyroid drugs for less than 3 months. RNA extracted from PBMCs served as the sequencing template. Source: peripheral blood mononuclear cells (PBMCs), taken at new diagnosis, from a patient treated with antithyroid drugs. The receptors here all came from a female donor with Graves disease.

This clonotype was detected ten times or more. The chain links TRBV11-2 to TRBJ1-1; 7 bases match TRBD1. Germline-derived CDR1 and CDR2 are SGHAT and FQNNGV. This CDR3 has 13 residues. Trimming at V came to 4 bases and at J to 7 bases, leaving 6 bases not matched to a gene. As DNA, the CDR3 is TGTGCCAGCAGCTCCCAGACAGGGAATGAAGCTTTCTTT. It specifies CASSSQTGNEAFF.

The CDR3 is CASSLVGYGKAFF. DNA of the CDR3: TGTGCCAGCAGCTTAGTGGGGTACGGGAAAGCTTTCTTT. V gene TRBV11-3 combines with J gene TRBJ1-1, with D uncertain. This CDR3 has 13 residues. V lost 1 base to trimming and J lost 9 bases, with 12 bases between them. Germline CDR1 and CDR2: SGHNT and YENEEA.

This clonotype was detected ten times or more. The V and J genes are TRBV9 and TRBJ2-7, with D perhaps matching TRBD1 or TRBD2 (5 bases each). The CDR3 runs 15 residues. V was trimmed by 2 bases and J by 5 bases, leaving 17 bases between them. CDR1 is SGDLS, CDR2 YYNGEE, per germline. The CDR3 sequence is CASSVGRSNTDEQYF. DNA of the CDR3: TGTGCCAGCAGCGTGGGACGGTCCAACACCGACGAGCAGTACTTC.

There are many counts of this clonotype. The gene calls are TRBV4-1 and TRBJ1-5, with D perhaps matching TRBD1 (5 bases). The CDR3 loop spans 14 amino acids. Trimming took 3 bases from V and 5 from J, leaving 11 bases between them. CDR1 and CDR2 from the germline V gene are MGHRA and YSYEKL. The CDR3 DNA follows: TGCGCCAGCAGCCAGACAGAGGGCTATCAGCCCCAGCATTTT. It specifies CASSQTEGYQPQHF.

This clonotype was seen repeatedly, ten times or more. The V call is TRBV7-3, the J call TRBJ1-6; D is uncertain. The CDR3 sequence is 13 residues long. Per germline, CDR1 SGHTA and CDR2 FQGTGA. V gave up 4 bases and J gave up 8 bases, with 9 bases separating them. CDR3 in amino acids: CASSSRQDSPLHF. CDR3 in DNA: TGTGCCAGCAGCTCCCGCCAGGATTCACCCCTCCACTTT. The entire variable domain, with the rest obtained from reference TRBV7-3 and TRBJ1-6, is as follows: GAGVSQTPSNKVTEKGKYVELRCDPISGHTALYWYRQSLGQGPEFLIYFQGTGAADDSGLPNDRFFAVRPEGSVSTLKIQRTERGDSAVYLCASSSRQDSPLHFGNGTRLTVT.

The table lists this clonotype with many counts. The CDR3 loop is CASSQDLSGSYNEQFF. The CDR3 DNA reads as TGCGCCAGCAGCCAAGATCTGAGCGGGAGTTACAATGAGCAGTTCTTC. The chain has TRBV4-3 and TRBJ2-1; 8 nucleotides agree with TRBD2. The germline V gene has CDR1 LGHNA and CDR2 YSLEER. This CDR3 has 16 amino acids. J gave up 4 bases and V 0 bases, and 5 bases lay outside the gene matches.

This clonotype has a count of ten or more. V is TRBV12-3 or TRBV12-4 and J is TRBJ2-2, with 9 bases matching TRBD2. The CDR3 is 16 amino acids. The junction had 11 bases not matched to a gene; V was cut back by 8 bases and J by 4 bases. The DNA for the CDR3 is TGTGCCAGCCAGCGAGGAGCGGGAGGAATCACCGGGGAGCTGTTTTTT. Protein: CASQRGAGGITGELFF.

In the case of this clonotype: This likely reflects a read error, since a far larger clone is one base away. The chain combines TRBV11-2 with TRBJ2-3; D is perhaps TRBD2 (5 bases). This CDR3 has 14 amino acids. Germline loops: CDR1 SGHAT, CDR2 FQNNGV. Between the trimmed V and J ends, which lost 6 bases and 0 bases, there was a span of 10 bases. The CDR3 DNA follows: TGTGCCAGCAGTGAGGGCTACAGCACAGATACGCAGTATTTT. It encodes CASSEGYSTDTQYF.

This clonotype occurred many times. The V call is TRBV6-5, the J call TRBJ2-1, with a possible D match to TRBD2 (5 bases). V was cut by 3 bases and J by 10 bases, with 13 bases left in between. This CDR3 is 13 amino acids long. Germline CDR1 is MNHEY and CDR2 is SVGAGI. CDR3: CASSYLLAEEQFF. DNA for the CDR3: TGTGCCAGCAGTTATTTGCTAGCCGAAGAGCAGTTCTTC.

This clonotype occurred many times. The rearrangement links TRBV7-9 to TRBJ1-2; 9 nucleotides agree with TRBD1. Germline CDR1 reads SEHNR; CDR2 reads FQNEAQ (reference sequence). Unmatched junction bases numbered 8, after V lost 5 bases and J lost 4 bases. CDR3 size: 15 residues. The DNA of the CDR3 is TGTGCCAGCAGCCCCTATGGGACAGGGAGCTATGGCTACACCTTC. Translated: CASSPYGTGSYGYTF.

This clonotype was seen ten or more times. V gene TRBV5-1 combines with J gene TRBJ2-3; D is unresolved. Germline CDR1 reads SGHRS; CDR2 reads YFSETQ. The CDR3 covers 15 residues. Trimming left V 1 base short and J 1 base short, with 10 bases between. The CDR3: CASSLNGGGTDTQYF. CDR3 nucleotide sequence: TGCGCCAGCAGCTTGAACGGTGGTGGCACAGATACGCAGTATTTT.

This sequence joins TRBV20-1 and TRBJ2-1; the D is unclear. V was shortened by 3 bases and J by 0 bases, with 9 bases between the two germline ends. The CDR3 covers 14 residues. Germline-derived CDR1 and CDR2 are DFQATT and SNEGSKA (reference sequence). The CDR3 DNA sequence: TGCAGTGCTAGTTCCCAGAGCTCCTACAATGAGCAGTTCTTC. Translated, it gives CSASSQSSYNEQFF.

V and J are TRBV5-4 and TRBJ1-2; no reliable D call. CDR1 SGHNT and CDR2 YYREEE come from the germline V gene (reference sequence). The CDR3 covers 12 residues. V was pared by 3 bases and J by 13 bases, with 16 bases between. CDR3 loop: CASSSTHLTSTF. The CDR3, as DNA: TGTGCCAGCAGCTCGACTCACCTAACGTCCACCTTC.

The CDR3 nucleotides are TGTGCCAGCAGCCTCCCTGGACTATCTGGGGCCAACGTCCTGACTTTC. Protein sequence: CASSLPGLSGANVLTF. The chain employs TRBV5-6 and TRBJ2-6; D might be TRBD2 (6 bases). Germline values: CDR1 SGHDT, CDR2 YYEEEE. There are 16 residues in the CDR3. The V end lost 4 bases, the J end lost 1 base, and 12 bases lay between the germline ends.

The gene calls are TRBV3-1 and TRBJ1-2; 9 nucleotides align to TRBD1. The CDR3 runs 16 residues. V lost 6 bases, J lost 4 bases, and 12 bases stayed unmatched. Germline V gene sequence: CDR1 LGHDT, CDR2 YNNKEL (reference sequence). CDR3 region: CASSEHPGQGFYGYTF. The CDR3 DNA reads as TGTGCCAGCAGTGAACATCCGGGACAGGGTTTCTATGGCTACACCTTC.

This clonotype was observed once. V and J are TRBV12-3 or TRBV12-4 and TRBJ1-1; a possible D gene is TRBD1 (5 bases). V dropped 2 bases and J dropped 5 bases, with 12 bases sitting between them. The CDR3 runs to 14 residues. The CDR3 nucleotides read TGTGCCAGCAGTTTACTCACTGGGGGGACTGAAGCTTTCTTT. It translates to CASSLLTGGTEAFF.

In regard to this clonotype: A read error likely explains this, since a far larger clone differs by one base. This rearrangement joins TRBV12-3 or TRBV12-4 to TRBJ2-3, with 15 bases identical to TRBD2. The J call may be wrong; the DNA end is better matched by TRBJ2-1. The CDR3 runs to 18 residues. Here the CDR3 reads CASSHRQGTSGRTNEQFF. DNA for the CDR3: TGTGCCAGCAGTCACAGACAGGGGACTAGCGGGAGGACGAATGAGCAGTTCTTC.

This clonotype showed up many times. The chain has TRBV27 and TRBJ2-3, with TRBD2 matching over 10 bases. The CDR3 sequence is 17 residues long. Per the germline V gene, CDR1 is MNHEY and CDR2 is SMNVEV (reference sequence). V gave up 4 bases and J gave up 2 bases; unmatched junction bases: 9. The CDR3 sequence is CASSYASGRAVTDTQYF. Written as DNA, the CDR3 is TGTGCCAGCAGTTATGCCAGCGGGAGGGCCGTCACAGATACGCAGTATTTT.

J is TRBJ1-2 and V is TRBV24-1, with a possible D match to TRBD1 (6 bases). Germline V gene sequence: CDR1 KGHDR, CDR2 SFDVKD. CDR3 length equals 14 residues. Trimming shortened V by 1 base and J by 4 bases, and 9 bases separated the two germline ends. CDR3 nucleotides: TGTGCCACCAGTGATTTAAGGACAGCCTATGGCTACACCTTC. This sequence encodes CATSDLRTAYGYTF.

This clonotype was detected ten times or more. The chain joins TRBV2 to TRBJ2-1, with unresolved D. In germline, CDR1 is SNHLY, CDR2 FYNNEI. The germline V and J ends were trimmed by 4 bases and 2 bases, with 12 bases remaining between them. This CDR3 comprises 15 residues. The CDR3 DNA reads TGTGCCAGCAGTGCCTCTTGGCCTGCCTACAATGAGCAGTTCTTC. Amino acids: CASSASWPAYNEQFF.

Remarks on this clonotype: The junction differs from germline at one of its ends, possibly a read error. The chain carries TRBV18 and TRBJ1-1; D is uncertain. Per the germline V gene, CDR1 is KGHSH and CDR2 is LQKENI. The CDR3 contains 14 residues. CDR3 in DNA: TGTGCCAGGTCACCCGGCCCTCTGAACACTGAAGCTTTCTTT. It specifies CARSPGPLNTEAFF.

This clonotype has a count of ten or more. The genes are TRBV7-3 and TRBJ2-7; possible D gene TRBD1, 6 bases. The V end lost 0 bases, the J end lost 6 bases, and 15 bases lay between the germline ends. The CDR3 is made up of 15 amino acids. Per germline, CDR1 SGHTA and CDR2 FQGTGA. In nucleotides, the CDR3 is TGTGCCAGCAGCTTAACGCGGGCCAGGGGTGGCGAGCAGTACTTC. It encodes CASSLTRARGGEQYF.

This clonotype has ten or more counts. The genes are TRBV7-8 and TRBJ2-1; no reliable D call. The germline V gene encodes CDR1 SGHVS and CDR2 FQNEAQ. This CDR3 is 11 amino acids long. The V end lost 3 bases, the J end lost 8 bases, and 5 bases lay between the germline ends. The DNA of the CDR3 is TGTGCCAGCAGCTTGTGGTATGAGCAGTTCTTC. Encoded protein: CASSLWYEQFF.

This clonotype was found many times. The chain employs TRBV24-1 and TRBJ2-3, with 8 bases that match TRBD2. Germline lookup yields CDR1 KGHDR and CDR2 SFDVKD. Germline trimming cut 6 bases from V and 6 bases from J; bases unmatched to any gene: 7. The CDR3 runs 14 residues. The DNA for the CDR3 is TGTGCCACCAGTTCTGGGACTAGTCAGGATACGCAGTATTTT. As protein: CATSSGTSQDTQYF.